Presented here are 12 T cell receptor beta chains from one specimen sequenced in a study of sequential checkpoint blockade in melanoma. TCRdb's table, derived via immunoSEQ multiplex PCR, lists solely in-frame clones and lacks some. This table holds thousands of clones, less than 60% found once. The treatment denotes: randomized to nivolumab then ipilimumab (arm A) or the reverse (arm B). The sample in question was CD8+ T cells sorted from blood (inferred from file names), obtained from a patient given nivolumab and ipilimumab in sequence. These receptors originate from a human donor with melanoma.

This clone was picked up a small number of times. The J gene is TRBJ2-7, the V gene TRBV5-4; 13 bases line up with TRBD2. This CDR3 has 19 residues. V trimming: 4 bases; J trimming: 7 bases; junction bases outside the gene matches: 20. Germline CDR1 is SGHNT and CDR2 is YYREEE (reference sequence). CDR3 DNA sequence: TGTGCCAGCAGCCCGCCACGAACCGGGACTAGCGGGGTAGTGAGAGAGCAGTACTTC. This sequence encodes CASSPPRTGTSGVVREQYF.

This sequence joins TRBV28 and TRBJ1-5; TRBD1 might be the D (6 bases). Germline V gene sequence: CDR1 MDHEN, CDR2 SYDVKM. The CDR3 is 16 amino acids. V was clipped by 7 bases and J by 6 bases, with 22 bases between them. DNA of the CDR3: TGTGCCAGCACTCTGAGCAGGGGCTCGTTCGCTCAGCCCCAGCATTTT. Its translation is CASTLSRGSFAQPQHF.

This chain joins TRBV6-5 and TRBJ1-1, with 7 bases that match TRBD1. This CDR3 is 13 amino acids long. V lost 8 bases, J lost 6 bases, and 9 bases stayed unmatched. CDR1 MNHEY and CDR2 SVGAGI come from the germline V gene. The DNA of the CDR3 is TGTGCCAGCGCCCCCGGGACAGCCTCTGAAGCTTTCTTT. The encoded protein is CASAPGTASEAFF.

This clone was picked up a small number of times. DNA for the CDR3: TGTGCCAGCAGCGAACACAGGGGGGTCTCCTACGAGCAGTACTTC. This sequence encodes CASSEHRGVSYEQYF. The V gene is TRBV5-5, the J gene TRBJ2-7; 8 bases line up with TRBD1. With 4 bases clipped from V and 0 bases from J, the junction kept 6 bases outside the gene matches. The CDR3 consists of 15 residues. In germline, CDR1 is SGHKS, CDR2 YYEKEE (reference sequence).

CDR3 in amino acids: CASSLTGGQDYEQYF. The CDR3 DNA reads as TGTGCCAGCTCACTGACTGGGGGACAGGACTACGAGCAGTACTTC. The chain links TRBV18 to TRBJ2-7; 8 bases match TRBD1. The germline V gene has CDR1 KGHSH and CDR2 LQKENI. The CDR3 covers 15 residues. J was trimmed by 3 bases and V by 4 bases; bases with no gene match: 8.

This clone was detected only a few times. Here the CDR3 DNA reads TGTGCCAGCAGGTTGCCTGGGCCCTTAGAAGCTTTCTTT. Translating gives CASRLPGPLEAFF. The rearrangement links TRBV28 to TRBJ1-1; D unresolved. Germline V gene lookup returns CDR1 MDHEN and CDR2 SYDVKM. The CDR3 totals 13 residues. Trimming took 6 bases from V and 8 from J, leaving 16 bases between them.

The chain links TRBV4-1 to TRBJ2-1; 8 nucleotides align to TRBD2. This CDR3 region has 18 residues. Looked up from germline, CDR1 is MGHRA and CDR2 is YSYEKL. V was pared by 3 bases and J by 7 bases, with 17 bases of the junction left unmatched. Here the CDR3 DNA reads TGCGCCAGCAGCCACCCTCTTTCCGGGGGGGGCCCCTTAAATGAGCAGTTCTTC. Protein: CASSHPLSGGGPLNEQFF.

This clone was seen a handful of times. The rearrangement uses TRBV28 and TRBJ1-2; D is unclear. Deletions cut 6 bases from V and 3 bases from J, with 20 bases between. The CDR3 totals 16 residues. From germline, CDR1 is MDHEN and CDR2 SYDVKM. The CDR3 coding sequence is TGTGCCAGCAGGCCCGGGGTTTTTAGGGAGGACTATGGCTACACCTTC. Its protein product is CASRPGVFREDYGYTF.

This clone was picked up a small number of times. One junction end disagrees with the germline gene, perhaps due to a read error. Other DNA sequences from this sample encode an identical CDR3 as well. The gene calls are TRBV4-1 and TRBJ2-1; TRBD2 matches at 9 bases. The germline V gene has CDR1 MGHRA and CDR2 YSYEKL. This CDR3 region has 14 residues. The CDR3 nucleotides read TGTGCCAGCAGCCAAGAGCGCGGGAGGGGTGAGCAGTTCTTC. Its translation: CASSQERGRGEQFF.

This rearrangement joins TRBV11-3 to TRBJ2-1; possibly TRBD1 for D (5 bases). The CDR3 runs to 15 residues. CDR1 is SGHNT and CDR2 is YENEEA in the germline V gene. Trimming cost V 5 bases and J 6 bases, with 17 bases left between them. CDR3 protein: CASSPGSRAPNEQFF. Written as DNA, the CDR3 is TGTGCCAGCAGCCCAGGGTCCAGAGCCCCCAATGAGCAGTTCTTC. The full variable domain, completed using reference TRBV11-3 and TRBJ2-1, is EAGVVQSPRYKIIEKKQPVAFWCNPISGHNTLYWYLQNLGQGPELLIRYENEEAVDDSQLPKDRFSAERLKGVDSTLKIQPAELGDSAVYLCASSPGSRAPNEQFFGPGTRLTVL.

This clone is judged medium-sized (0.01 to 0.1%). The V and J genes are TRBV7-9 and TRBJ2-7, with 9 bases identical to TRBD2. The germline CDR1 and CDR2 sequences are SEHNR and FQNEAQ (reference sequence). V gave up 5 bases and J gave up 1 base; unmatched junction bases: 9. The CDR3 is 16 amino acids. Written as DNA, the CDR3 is TGTGCCAGCAGCGGCGAAGGGCTAGCGGGGTCCTACGAGCAGTACTTC. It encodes CASSGEGLAGSYEQYF.

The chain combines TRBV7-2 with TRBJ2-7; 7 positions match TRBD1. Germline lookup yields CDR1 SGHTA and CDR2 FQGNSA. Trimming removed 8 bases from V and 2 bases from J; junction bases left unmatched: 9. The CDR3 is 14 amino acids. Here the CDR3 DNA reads TGTGCCAGCGCTAGGGGGCAGGGCGCCTACGAGCAGTACTTC. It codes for CASARGQGAYEQYF.